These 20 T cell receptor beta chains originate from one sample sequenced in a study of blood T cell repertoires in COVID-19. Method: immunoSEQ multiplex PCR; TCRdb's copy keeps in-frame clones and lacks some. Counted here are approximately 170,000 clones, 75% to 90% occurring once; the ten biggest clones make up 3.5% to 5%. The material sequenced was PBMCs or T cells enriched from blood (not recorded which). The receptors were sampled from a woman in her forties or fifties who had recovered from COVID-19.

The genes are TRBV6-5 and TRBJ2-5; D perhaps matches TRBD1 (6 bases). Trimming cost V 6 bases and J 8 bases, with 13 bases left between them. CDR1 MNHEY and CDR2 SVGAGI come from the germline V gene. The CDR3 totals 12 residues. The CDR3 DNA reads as TGTGCCAGCAGACAGGGTTCAGGAACCCAGTACTTC. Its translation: CASRQGSGTQYF.

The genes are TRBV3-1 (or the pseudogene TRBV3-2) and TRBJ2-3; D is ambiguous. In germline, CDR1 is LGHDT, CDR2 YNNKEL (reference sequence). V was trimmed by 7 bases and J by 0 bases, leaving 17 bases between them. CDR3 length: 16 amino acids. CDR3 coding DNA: TGTGCCAGCACCGTCTCTCCAGTCTCTAGCACAGATACGCAGTATTTT. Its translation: CASTVSPVSSTDTQYF.

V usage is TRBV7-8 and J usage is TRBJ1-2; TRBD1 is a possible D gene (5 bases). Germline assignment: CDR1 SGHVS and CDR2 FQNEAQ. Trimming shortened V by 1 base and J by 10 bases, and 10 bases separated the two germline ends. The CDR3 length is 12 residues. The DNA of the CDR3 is TGTGCCAGCAGCTTAGTGCGGGGGGACTACACCTTC. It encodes CASSLVRGDYTF.

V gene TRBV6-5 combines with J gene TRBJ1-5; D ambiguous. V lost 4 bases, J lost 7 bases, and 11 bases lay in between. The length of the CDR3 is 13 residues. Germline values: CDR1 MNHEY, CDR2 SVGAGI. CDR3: CASSFPRFQPQHF. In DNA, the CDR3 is TGTGCCAGCAGTTTCCCCAGGTTCCAGCCCCAGCATTTT.

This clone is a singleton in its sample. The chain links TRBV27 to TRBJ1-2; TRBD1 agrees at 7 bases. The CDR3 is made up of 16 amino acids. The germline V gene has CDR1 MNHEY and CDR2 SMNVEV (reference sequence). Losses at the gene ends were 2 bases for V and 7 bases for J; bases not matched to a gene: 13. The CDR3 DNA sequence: TGTGCCAGCAGTTTAGGCAGGGGGAAAGAAATAAGTGGCTACACCTTC. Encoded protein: CASSLGRGKEISGYTF.

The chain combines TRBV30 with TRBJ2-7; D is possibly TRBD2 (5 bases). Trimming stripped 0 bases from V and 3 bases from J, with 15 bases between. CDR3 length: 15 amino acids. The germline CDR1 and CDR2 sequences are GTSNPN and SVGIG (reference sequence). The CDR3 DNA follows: TGTGCCTGGAGTGTCCCGTCGAAAGCGGTCTACGAGCAGTACGTC. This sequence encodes CAWSVPSKAVYEQYV.

This CDR3 reads CASLQGNSPLHF. CDR3 coding DNA: TGTGCCAGTCTACAGGGAAATTCACCCCTCCACTTT. The chain is built from TRBV2 and TRBJ1-6; possibly TRBD1 for D (6 bases). The CDR3 length is 12 residues. V was cut by 9 bases and J by 7 bases, with 10 bases left in between. The germline CDR1 and CDR2 sequences are SNHLY and FYNNEI.

The CDR3, as DNA: TGTGCCAGCAGCCACGGACTAGGAGACAATGAGCAGTTCTTC. Residues: CASSHGLGDNEQFF. The chain is built from TRBV14 and TRBJ2-1; 7 bases agree with TRBD2. Trimming at V came to 3 bases and at J to 5 bases, leaving 4 bases not matched to a gene. This CDR3 comprises 14 residues. The germline V gene has CDR1 SGHDN and CDR2 FVKESK.

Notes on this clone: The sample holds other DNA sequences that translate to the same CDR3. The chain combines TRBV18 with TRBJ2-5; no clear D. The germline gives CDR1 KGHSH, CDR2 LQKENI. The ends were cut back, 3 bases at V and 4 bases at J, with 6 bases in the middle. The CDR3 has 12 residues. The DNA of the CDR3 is TGTGCCAGCTCACCCGGCGGAGAGACCCAGTACTTC. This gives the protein CASSPGGETQYF. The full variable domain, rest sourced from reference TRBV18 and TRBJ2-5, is NAGVMQNPRHLVRRRGQEARLRCSPMKGHSHVYWYRQLPEEGLKFMVYLQKENIIDESGMPKERFSAEFPKEGPSILRIQQVVRGDSAAYFCASSPGGETQYFGPGTRLLVL.

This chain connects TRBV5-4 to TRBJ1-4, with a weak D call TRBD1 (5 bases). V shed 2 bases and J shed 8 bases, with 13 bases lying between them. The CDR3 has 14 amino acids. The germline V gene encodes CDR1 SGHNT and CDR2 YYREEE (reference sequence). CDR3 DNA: TGTGCCAGCAGCTTAGCAGGGCTCGGGGAAAAACTGTTTTTT. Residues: CASSLAGLGEKLFF.

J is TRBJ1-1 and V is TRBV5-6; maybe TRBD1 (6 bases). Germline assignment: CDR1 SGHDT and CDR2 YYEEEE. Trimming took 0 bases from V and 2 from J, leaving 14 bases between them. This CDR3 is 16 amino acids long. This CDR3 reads CASSLAQGRGNTEAFF. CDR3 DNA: TGTGCCAGCAGCTTGGCTCAGGGGAGGGGCAACACTGAAGCTTTCTTT.

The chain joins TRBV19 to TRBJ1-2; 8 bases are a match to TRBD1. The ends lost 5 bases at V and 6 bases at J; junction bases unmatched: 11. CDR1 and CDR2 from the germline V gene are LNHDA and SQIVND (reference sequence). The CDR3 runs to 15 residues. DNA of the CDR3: TGTGCCAGTAGTGTCCGGGCAGGGGGCTTGGATGGCTACACCTTC. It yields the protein CASSVRAGGLDGYTF.

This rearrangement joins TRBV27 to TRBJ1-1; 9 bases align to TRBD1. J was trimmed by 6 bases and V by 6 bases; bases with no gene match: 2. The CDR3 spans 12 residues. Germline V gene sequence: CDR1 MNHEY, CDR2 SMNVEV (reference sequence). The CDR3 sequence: CASRGQGAEAFF. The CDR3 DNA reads TGTGCCAGCAGGGGACAGGGCGCTGAAGCTTTCTTT.

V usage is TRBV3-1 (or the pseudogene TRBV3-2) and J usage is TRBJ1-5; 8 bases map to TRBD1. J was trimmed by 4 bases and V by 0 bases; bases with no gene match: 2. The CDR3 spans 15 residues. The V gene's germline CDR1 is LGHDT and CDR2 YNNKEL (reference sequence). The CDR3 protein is CASSQDHRGNQPQHF. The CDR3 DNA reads TGTGCCAGCAGCCAAGATCACAGGGGGAATCAGCCCCAGCATTTT.

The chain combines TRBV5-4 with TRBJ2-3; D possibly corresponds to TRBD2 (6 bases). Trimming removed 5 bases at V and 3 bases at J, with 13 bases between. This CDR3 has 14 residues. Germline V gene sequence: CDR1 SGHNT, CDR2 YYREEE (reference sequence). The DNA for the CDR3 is TGTGCCAGCAGTGGTGGGGGGAGAACAGATACGCAGTATTTT. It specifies CASSGGGRTDTQYF.

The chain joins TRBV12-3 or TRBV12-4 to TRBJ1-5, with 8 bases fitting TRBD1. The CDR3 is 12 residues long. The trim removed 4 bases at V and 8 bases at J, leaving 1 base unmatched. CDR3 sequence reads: CASSSGGEPQHF. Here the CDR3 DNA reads TGTGCCAGCAGTTCAGGGGGCGAGCCCCAGCATTTT.

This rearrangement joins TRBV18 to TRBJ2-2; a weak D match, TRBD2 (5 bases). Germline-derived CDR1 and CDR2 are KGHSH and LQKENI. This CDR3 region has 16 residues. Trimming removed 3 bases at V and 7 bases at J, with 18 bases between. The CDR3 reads CASSPRRTSPIGELFF. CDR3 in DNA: TGTGCCAGCTCACCCCGCCGGACTTCCCCCATCGGGGAGCTGTTTTTT. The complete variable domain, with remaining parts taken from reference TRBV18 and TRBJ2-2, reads NAGVMQNPRHLVRRRGQEARLRCSPMKGHSHVYWYRQLPEEGLKFMVYLQKENIIDESGMPKERFSAEFPKEGPSILRIQQVVRGDSAAYFCASSPRRTSPIGELFFGEGSRLTVL.

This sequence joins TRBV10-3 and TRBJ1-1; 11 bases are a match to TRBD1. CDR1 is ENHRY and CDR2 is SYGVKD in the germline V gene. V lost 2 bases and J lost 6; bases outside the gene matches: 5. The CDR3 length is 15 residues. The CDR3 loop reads CAISERGGQGAEAFF. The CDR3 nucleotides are TGTGCCATCAGTGAGAGGGGGGGACAGGGGGCTGAAGCTTTCTTT.

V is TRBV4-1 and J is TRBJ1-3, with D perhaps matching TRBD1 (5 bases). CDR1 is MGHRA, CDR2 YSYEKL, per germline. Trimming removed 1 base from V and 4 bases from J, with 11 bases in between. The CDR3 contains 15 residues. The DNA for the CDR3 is TGCGCCAGCAGCCAAGTAGGGGCGGTGGGAAACACCATATATTTT. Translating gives CASSQVGAVGNTIYF.

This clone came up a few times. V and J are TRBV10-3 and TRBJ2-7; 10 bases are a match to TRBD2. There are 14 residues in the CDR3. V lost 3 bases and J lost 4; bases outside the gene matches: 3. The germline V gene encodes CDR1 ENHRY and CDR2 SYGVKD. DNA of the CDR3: TGTGCCATCAGTGATGGAGCGGGAGGGTACGAGCAGTACGTC. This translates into CAISDGAGGYEQYV.